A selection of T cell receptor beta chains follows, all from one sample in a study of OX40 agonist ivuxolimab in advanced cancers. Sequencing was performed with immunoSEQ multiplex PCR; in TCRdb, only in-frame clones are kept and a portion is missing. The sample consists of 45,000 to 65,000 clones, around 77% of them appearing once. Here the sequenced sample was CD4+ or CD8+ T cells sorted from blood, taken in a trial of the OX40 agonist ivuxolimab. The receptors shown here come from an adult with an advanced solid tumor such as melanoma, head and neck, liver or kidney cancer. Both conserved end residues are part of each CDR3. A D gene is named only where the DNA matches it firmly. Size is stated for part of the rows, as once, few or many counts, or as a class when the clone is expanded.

CDR3 DNA: TGTGCCAGCAGCCCGTCTTTTGGGGACAGGGACCTTTCCAATCAGCCCCAGCATTTT
CDR3 protein: CASSPSFGDRDLSNQPQHF
D gene: TRBD1
V gene: TRBV9
J gene: TRBJ1-5
clone size: few

CDR3 DNA: TGTGCCAGCAGCGGGACAGGTCATAGCAATCAGCCCCAGCATTTT
CDR3 protein: CASSGTGHSNQPQHF
D gene: TRBD1
V gene: TRBV2
J gene: TRBJ1-5
clone size: few

CDR3 DNA: TGCGCCAGCAGCTTGTGGGGACAGGGAAGCTCCTACGAGCAGTACTTC
CDR3 protein: CASSLWGQGSSYEQYF
D gene: TRBD1
V gene: TRBV5-1
J gene: TRBJ2-7
clone size: -

CDR3 DNA: TGTGCCAGCAGTGAAGTATCAGGGGGCGGTGGGGACATTCAGTACTTC
CDR3 protein: CASSEVSGGGGDIQYF
D gene: TRBD1
V gene: TRBV2
J gene: TRBJ2-4
clone size: -

CDR3 DNA: TGTGCCAGCAGCCCCTACGGACAGGCCCAGGGTGGCTACACCTTC
CDR3 protein: CASSPYGQAQGGYTF
D gene: TRBD1
V gene: TRBV6-5
J gene: TRBJ1-2
clone size: -

CDR3 DNA: TGTGCCAGCAGTTACTGGCAGACGAACACCGGGGAGCTGTTTTTT
CDR3 protein: CASSYWQTNTGELFF
D gene: -
V gene: TRBV6-6
J gene: TRBJ2-2
clone size: -

CDR3 DNA: TGTGCCAGCAGAGTTACAGTGGGGATGGAGCAGTACTTC
CDR3 protein: CASRVTVGMEQYF
D gene: -
V gene: TRBV7-2
J gene: TRBJ2-7
clone size: -

CDR3 DNA: TGTGCCTGGGGGAACAGGGTCGGTGAAAAACTGTTTTTT
CDR3 protein: CAWGNRVGEKLFF
D gene: -
V gene: TRBV30
J gene: TRBJ1-4
clone size: few

CDR3 DNA: TGCAGCGTCCCCCTGCAGTGGTCTATCCAAGAGACCCAGTACTTC
CDR3 protein: CSVPLQWSIQETQYF
D gene: -
V gene: TRBV29-1
J gene: TRBJ2-5
clone size: once

CDR3 DNA: TGCAGCGTGAGACGGGGGGGTATCACAGATACGCAGTATTTT
CDR3 protein: CSVRRGGITDTQYF
D gene: TRBD2
V gene: TRBV29-1
J gene: TRBJ2-3
clone size: -

CDR3 DNA: TGCAGCGTTGAAGTAGCGGGGGCCGTTAACACCGGGGAGCTGTTTTTT
CDR3 protein: CSVEVAGAVNTGELFF
D gene: TRBD2
V gene: TRBV29-1
J gene: TRBJ2-2
clone size: -

CDR3 DNA: TGTGCCATCAGTGGGTTCGGGGGAAACGGTGAAGCTTTCTTT
CDR3 protein: CAISGFGGNGEAFF
D gene: -
V gene: TRBV10-3
J gene: TRBJ1-1
clone size: -

CDR3 DNA: TGTGCCAGCTCACCCCAAACGGGGGGCCAAGAGACCCAGTACTTC
CDR3 protein: CASSPQTGGQETQYF
D gene: TRBD2
V gene: TRBV18
J gene: TRBJ2-5
clone size: -

CDR3 DNA: TGTGCCGGTTCGAGGGGGAGCAGAGGGGCGGAGACCCAGTACTTC
CDR3 protein: CAGSRGSRGAETQYF
D gene: -
V gene: TRBV5-4
J gene: TRBJ2-5
clone size: -

CDR3 DNA: TGTGCCACCAGCAGAGATGCGACAGGGATCTCTGAAGCTTTCTTT
CDR3 protein: CATSRDATGISEAFF
D gene: TRBD1
V gene: TRBV15
J gene: TRBJ1-1
clone size: -

CDR3 DNA: TGTGCCAGCTCCGGCAGGGCAGACTATGGCTACACCTTC
CDR3 protein: CASSGRADYGYTF
D gene: -
V gene: TRBV18
J gene: TRBJ1-2
clone size: -

CDR3 DNA: TGCGCCAGCAGCCAAGATTATGGAGGATCGGGCTACACCTTC
CDR3 protein: CASSQDYGGSGYTF
D gene: -
V gene: TRBV4-3
J gene: TRBJ1-2
clone size: few

CDR3 DNA: TGTGCCAGCACCGTAGTGACTAGCGATACTTACAATGAGCAGTTCTTC
CDR3 protein: CASTVVTSDTYNEQFF
D gene: TRBD2
V gene: TRBV5-6
J gene: TRBJ2-1
clone size: -

CDR3 DNA: TGTGCCAGCAGCTTGATAGGAGGGGAAAAACTGTTTTTT
CDR3 protein: CASSLIGGEKLFF
D gene: -
V gene: TRBV5-5
J gene: TRBJ1-4
clone size: -

CDR3 DNA: TGTGCCAGCAGTGAGTATACAGGAGGTCTCTATGGCTACACCTTC
CDR3 protein: CASSEYTGGLYGYTF
D gene: -
V gene: TRBV28
J gene: TRBJ1-2
clone size: -

CDR3 DNA: TGTGCCAGCAGTGAGGAACAGGTGGCTGAAGCTTTCTTT
CDR3 protein: CASSEEQVAEAFF
D gene: -
V gene: TRBV2
J gene: TRBJ1-1
clone size: few

CDR3 DNA: TGTGCCAGCAGTCGGCCCAAAAACACCGGGGAGCTGTTTTTT
CDR3 protein: CASSRPKNTGELFF
D gene: -
V gene: TRBV27
J gene: TRBJ2-2
clone size: few

CDR3 DNA: TGTGCCAGCAGGGCCGGGACACTCAAGGCAGGCTACACCTTC
CDR3 protein: CASRAGTLKAGYTF
D gene: -
V gene: TRBV28
J gene: TRBJ1-2
clone size: -

CDR3 DNA: TGTGCCAGCAGCCAAGATCTGCCTAGCGGGGGGGGTGAGCAGTTCTTC
CDR3 protein: CASSQDLPSGGGEQFF
D gene: TRBD2
V gene: TRBV14
J gene: TRBJ2-1
clone size: -

CDR3 DNA: TGTGCCAGCAGGGTGGGGGGAGAGGACGAGCAGTACTTC
CDR3 protein: CASRVGGEDEQYF
D gene: -
V gene: TRBV28
J gene: TRBJ2-7
clone size: -

CDR3 DNA: TGTGCCAGCAGCACACAATATAGCAATCAGCCCCAGCATTTT
CDR3 protein: CASSTQYSNQPQHF
D gene: -
V gene: TRBV7-2
J gene: TRBJ1-5
clone size: -

CDR3 DNA: TGTGCCAGTAGTCAGTACGGCACGCCACAATACGAGCAGTACTTC
CDR3 protein: CASSQYGTPQYEQYF
D gene: -
V gene: TRBV19
J gene: TRBJ2-7
clone size: -

CDR3 DNA: TGTGCCAGCAGCTGGGGACAGGGGAGCGGCTACACCTTC
CDR3 protein: CASSWGQGSGYTF
D gene: TRBD1
V gene: TRBV7-2
J gene: TRBJ1-2
clone size: -

CDR3 DNA: TGTGCCAGCAGCCCCAGGGGACAGCCCCAGCATTTT
CDR3 protein: CASSPRGQPQHF
D gene: -
V gene: TRBV7-8
J gene: TRBJ1-5
clone size: -

CDR3 DNA: TGTGCCAGCATTCAAGCCGGGACAATGGGCACAGATACGCAGTATTTT
CDR3 protein: CASIQAGTMGTDTQYF
D gene: -
V gene: TRBV7-9
J gene: TRBJ2-3
clone size: -

CDR3 DNA: TGTGCCAGCTCACCAAGGGGGCCCCCATACCTAGCGGGGGGCTACAATGAGCAGTTCTTC
CDR3 protein: CASSPRGPPYLAGGYNEQFF
D gene: TRBD2
V gene: TRBV18
J gene: TRBJ2-1
clone size: -

CDR3 DNA: TGCGCCAGCAGTGAGTCGGGGAGACCGAACACTGAAGCTTTCTTT
CDR3 protein: CASSESGRPNTEAFF
D gene: -
V gene: TRBV10-1
J gene: TRBJ1-1
clone size: medium-sized

CDR3 DNA: TGTGCTTCTGTCGACCGAAGAATGACCCAGTACTTC
CDR3 protein: CASVDRRMTQYF
D gene: -
V gene: TRBV19
J gene: TRBJ2-5
clone size: -

CDR3 DNA: TGTGCCAGTAGTCCCCGACAGGGCCCTGGCTACACCTTC
CDR3 protein: CASSPRQGPGYTF
D gene: TRBD1
V gene: TRBV19
J gene: TRBJ1-2
clone size: few

CDR3 DNA: TGTGCCAGCAGTGGAGGGGGGAGGGATACGCAGTATTTT
CDR3 protein: CASSGGGRDTQYF
D gene: -
V gene: TRBV28
J gene: TRBJ2-3
clone size: -

CDR3 DNA: TGCGCCAGCAGCCAAGGGACAGGGACGAACACCGGGGAGCTGTTTTTT
CDR3 protein: CASSQGTGTNTGELFF
D gene: TRBD1
V gene: TRBV4-3
J gene: TRBJ2-2
clone size: -

CDR3 DNA: TGTGCCAGCAGCTTAACATTGGCGGGAGGGGAGCTGTTTTTT
CDR3 protein: CASSLTLAGGELFF
D gene: -
V gene: TRBV7-3
J gene: TRBJ2-2
clone size: -

CDR3 DNA: TGTGCCAGCAGCCTCCCGGGACAGGGGGCCTATGGCTACACCTTC
CDR3 protein: CASSLPGQGAYGYTF
D gene: TRBD1
V gene: TRBV7-2
J gene: TRBJ1-2
clone size: few

CDR3 DNA: TGTGCCAGCAGTCCGGAGGGCCATGGGTACGAGCAGTACTTC
CDR3 protein: CASSPEGHGYEQYF
D gene: -
V gene: TRBV6-1
J gene: TRBJ2-7
clone size: few

CDR3 DNA: TGTGCCAGCAGCTTATATGGCAGGGCTGGAAACACCATATATTTT
CDR3 protein: CASSLYGRAGNTIYF
D gene: -
V gene: TRBV7-6
J gene: TRBJ1-3
clone size: few

CDR3 DNA: TGTGCCAGCAGCGCGGGACTAGCGGGTCTGAAAGGGACCCAGTACTTC
CDR3 protein: CASSAGLAGLKGTQYF
D gene: TRBD2
V gene: TRBV28
J gene: TRBJ2-5
clone size: -

CDR3 DNA: TGTGCCAGCAGCTTGGCCCCGACAGGGGCCGAAAACATTCAGTACTTC
CDR3 protein: CASSLAPTGAENIQYF
D gene: TRBD1
V gene: TRBV5-4
J gene: TRBJ2-4
clone size: -

CDR3 DNA: TGTGCCAGCAGCGTAGAAGGGGGCAACACCGGGGAGCTGTTTTTT
CDR3 protein: CASSVEGGNTGELFF
D gene: TRBD1
V gene: TRBV9
J gene: TRBJ2-2
clone size: -

CDR3 DNA: TGCGCCAGCAGTTTGGACCAAACAGATACGCAGTATTTT
CDR3 protein: CASSLDQTDTQYF
D gene: -
V gene: TRBV5-1
J gene: TRBJ2-3
clone size: -

CDR3 DNA: TGCGCCAGCAGCCCTGGGAGGGACAGGGCGAACCCGAACACTGAAGCTTTCTTT
CDR3 protein: CASSPGRDRANPNTEAFF
D gene: TRBD1
V gene: TRBV5-1
J gene: TRBJ1-1
clone size: -

CDR3 DNA: TGTGCCAGCAGCCCGGGCAGCACCTATGGCTACACCTTC
CDR3 protein: CASSPGSTYGYTF
D gene: -
V gene: TRBV5-6
J gene: TRBJ1-2
clone size: -

CDR3 DNA: TGTGCCAGCAGCTTACAGGGGGCTTTGGAAGCTTTCTTT
CDR3 protein: CASSLQGALEAFF
D gene: TRBD1
V gene: TRBV7-2
J gene: TRBJ1-1
clone size: -

CDR3 DNA: TGTGCCAGCACCGTACAGGGCAACACTGAAGCTTTCTTT
CDR3 protein: CASTVQGNTEAFF
D gene: -
V gene: TRBV2
J gene: TRBJ1-1
clone size: -

CDR3 DNA: TGCGCCAGCCCCGGGACTAGCGGGGGGAGGGAGACCCAGTACTTC
CDR3 protein: CASPGTSGGRETQYF
D gene: TRBD2
V gene: TRBV10-1
J gene: TRBJ2-5
clone size: -

CDR3 DNA: TGTGCCAGCAGCGACAGGGCGTCGAACACTGAAGCTTTCTTT
CDR3 protein: CASSDRASNTEAFF
D gene: TRBD1
V gene: TRBV11-3
J gene: TRBJ1-1
clone size: -

CDR3 DNA: TGCGCCAGCAGTGTAGCGGGAGCCCCTTATACGCAGTATTTT
CDR3 protein: CASSVAGAPYTQYF
D gene: TRBD2
V gene: TRBV10-2
J gene: TRBJ2-3
clone size: -